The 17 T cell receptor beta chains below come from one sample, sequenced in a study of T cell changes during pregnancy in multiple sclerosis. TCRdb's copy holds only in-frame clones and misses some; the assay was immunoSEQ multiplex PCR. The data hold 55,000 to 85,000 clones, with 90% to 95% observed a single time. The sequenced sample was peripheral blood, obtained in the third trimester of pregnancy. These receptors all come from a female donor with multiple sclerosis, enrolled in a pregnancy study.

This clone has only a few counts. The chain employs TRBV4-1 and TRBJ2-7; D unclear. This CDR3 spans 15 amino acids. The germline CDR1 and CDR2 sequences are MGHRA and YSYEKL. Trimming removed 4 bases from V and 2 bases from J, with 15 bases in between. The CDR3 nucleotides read TGCGCCAGCAGCCCTGGGCCCAATTCGGCCTACGAGCAGTACTTC. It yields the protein CASSPGPNSAYEQYF.

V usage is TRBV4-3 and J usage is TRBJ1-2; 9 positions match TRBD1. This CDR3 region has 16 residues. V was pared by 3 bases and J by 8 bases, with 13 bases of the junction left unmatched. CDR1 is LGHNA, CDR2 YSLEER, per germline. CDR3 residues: CASSQSSGTGPGGYTF. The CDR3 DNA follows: TGCGCCAGCAGCCAGTCTTCAGGGACAGGGCCTGGGGGCTACACCTTC.

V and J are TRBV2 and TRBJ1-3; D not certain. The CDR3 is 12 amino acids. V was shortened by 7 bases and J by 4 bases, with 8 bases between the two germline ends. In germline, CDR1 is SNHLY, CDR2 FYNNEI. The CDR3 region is CASNAVGNTIYF. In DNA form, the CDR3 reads TGTGCCAGCAACGCAGTAGGAAACACCATATATTTT.

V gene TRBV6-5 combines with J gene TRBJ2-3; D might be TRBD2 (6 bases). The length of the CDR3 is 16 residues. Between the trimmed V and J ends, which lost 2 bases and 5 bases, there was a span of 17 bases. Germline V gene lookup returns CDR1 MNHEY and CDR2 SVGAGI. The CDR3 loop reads CASSYRTTRNGDTQYF. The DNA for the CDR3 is TGTGCCAGCAGTTACCGGACTACCCGAAACGGAGATACGCAGTATTTT.

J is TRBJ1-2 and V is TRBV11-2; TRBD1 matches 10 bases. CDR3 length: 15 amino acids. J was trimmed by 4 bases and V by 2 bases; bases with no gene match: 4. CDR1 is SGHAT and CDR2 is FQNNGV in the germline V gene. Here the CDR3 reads CASSLWDRGFYGYTF. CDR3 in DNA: TGTGCCAGCAGCTTATGGGACAGGGGTTTCTATGGCTACACCTTC.

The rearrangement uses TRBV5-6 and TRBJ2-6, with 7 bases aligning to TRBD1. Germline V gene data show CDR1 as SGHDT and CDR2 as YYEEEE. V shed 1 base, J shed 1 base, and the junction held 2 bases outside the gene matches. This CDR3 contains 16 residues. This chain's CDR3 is CASSLSGQSGANVLTF. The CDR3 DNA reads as TGTGCCAGCAGCTTGTCGGGACAGTCTGGGGCCAACGTCCTGACTTTC.

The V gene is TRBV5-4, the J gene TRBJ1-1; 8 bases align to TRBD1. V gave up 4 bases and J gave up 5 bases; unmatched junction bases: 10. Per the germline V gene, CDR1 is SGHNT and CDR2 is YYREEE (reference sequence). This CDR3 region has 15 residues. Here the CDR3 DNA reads TGTGCCAGCAGCCCCAGGGGGCTAGCGGGGACTGAAGCTTTCTTT. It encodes CASSPRGLAGTEAFF.

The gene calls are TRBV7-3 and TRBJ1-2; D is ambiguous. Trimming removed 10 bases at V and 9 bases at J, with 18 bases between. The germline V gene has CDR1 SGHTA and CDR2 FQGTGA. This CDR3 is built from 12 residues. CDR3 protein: CATFAYPGCYTF. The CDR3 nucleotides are TGTGCCACCTTTGCCTATCCGGGTTGCTACACCTTC.

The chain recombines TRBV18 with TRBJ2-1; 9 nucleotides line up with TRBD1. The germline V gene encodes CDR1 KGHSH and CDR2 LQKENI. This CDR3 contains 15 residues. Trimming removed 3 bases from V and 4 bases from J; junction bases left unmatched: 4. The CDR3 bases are TGTGCCAGCTCACCGGGGACAGGGTCTTACAATGAGCAGTTCTTC. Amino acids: CASSPGTGSYNEQFF. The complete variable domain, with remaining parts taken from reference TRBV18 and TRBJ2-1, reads NAGVMQNPRHLVRRRGQEARLRCSPMKGHSHVYWYRQLPEEGLKFMVYLQKENIIDESGMPKERFSAEFPKEGPSILRIQQVVRGDSAAYFCASSPGTGSYNEQFFGPGTRLTVL.

For the CDR3, the DNA is TGTGCCAGCAGCTTAGCGTCGATAGCGGGGGGGCCGAAGTCCTACAATGAGCAGTTCTTC. Translating gives CASSLASIAGGPKSYNEQFF. The rearrangement links TRBV7-8 to TRBJ2-1, with TRBD2 matching over 11 bases. J was trimmed by 1 base and V by 0 bases; bases with no gene match: 11. Germline values: CDR1 SGHVS, CDR2 FQNEAQ. This CDR3 is 20 amino acids long.

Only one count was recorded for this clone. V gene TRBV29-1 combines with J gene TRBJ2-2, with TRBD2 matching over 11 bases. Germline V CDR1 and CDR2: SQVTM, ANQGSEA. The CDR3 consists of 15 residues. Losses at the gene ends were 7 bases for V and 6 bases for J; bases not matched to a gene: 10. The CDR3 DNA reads TGCAGCGCCTTTGGTAGCGGGGGGGCCGCCGGGGAGCTGTTTTTT. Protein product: CSAFGSGGAAGELFF.

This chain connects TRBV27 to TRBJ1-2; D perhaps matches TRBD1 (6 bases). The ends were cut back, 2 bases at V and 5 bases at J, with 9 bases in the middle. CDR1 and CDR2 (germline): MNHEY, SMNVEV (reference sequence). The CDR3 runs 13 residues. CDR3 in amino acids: CASSLGQSYGYTF. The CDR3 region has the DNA TGTGCCAGCAGTTTAGGACAGAGTTATGGCTACACCTTC.

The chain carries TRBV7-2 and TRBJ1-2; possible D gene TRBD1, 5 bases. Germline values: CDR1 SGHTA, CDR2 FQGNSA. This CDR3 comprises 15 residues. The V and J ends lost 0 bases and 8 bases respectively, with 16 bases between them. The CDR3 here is CASSLATTAPVGYTF. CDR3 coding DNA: TGTGCCAGCAGCTTAGCAACGACAGCCCCAGTGGGCTACACCTTC.

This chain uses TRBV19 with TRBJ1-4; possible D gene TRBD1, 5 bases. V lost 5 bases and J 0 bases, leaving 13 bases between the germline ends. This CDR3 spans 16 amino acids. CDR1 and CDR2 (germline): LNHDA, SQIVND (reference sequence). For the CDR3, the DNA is TGTGCCAGTAGTTCCAGGGTGACAACAACTAATGAAAAACTGTTTTTT. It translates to CASSSRVTTTNEKLFF.

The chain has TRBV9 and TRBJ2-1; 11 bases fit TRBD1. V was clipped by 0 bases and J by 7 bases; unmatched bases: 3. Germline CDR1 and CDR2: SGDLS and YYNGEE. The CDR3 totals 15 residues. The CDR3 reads CASSVGTGGQNEQFF. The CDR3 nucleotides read TGTGCCAGCAGCGTAGGGACAGGGGGCCAAAATGAGCAGTTCTTC.

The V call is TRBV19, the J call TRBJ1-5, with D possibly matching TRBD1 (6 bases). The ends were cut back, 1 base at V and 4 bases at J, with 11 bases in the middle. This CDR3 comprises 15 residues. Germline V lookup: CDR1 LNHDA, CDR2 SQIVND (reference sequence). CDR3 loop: CASSIGRGANQPQHF. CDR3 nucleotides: TGTGCCAGTAGTATAGGCCGGGGGGCGAATCAGCCCCAGCATTTT. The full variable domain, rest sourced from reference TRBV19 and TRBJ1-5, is DGGITQSPKYLFRKEGQNVTLSCEQNLNHDAMYWYRQDPGQGLRLIYYSQIVNDFQKGDIAEGYSVSREKKESFPLTVTSAQKNPTAFYLCASSIGRGANQPQHFGDGTRLSIL.

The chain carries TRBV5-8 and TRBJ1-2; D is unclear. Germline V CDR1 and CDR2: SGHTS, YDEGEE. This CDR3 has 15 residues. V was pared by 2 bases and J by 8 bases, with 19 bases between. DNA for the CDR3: TGTGCCAGCAGCTTAGGCCGATGGAGGGTAGAAGGCTACACCTTC. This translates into CASSLGRWRVEGYTF.